This T cell receptor (beta chain) was documented in a study of metastatic and nonmetastatic thyroid tumors. Looking at the study overall: Malignant and benign thyroid patients had repertoires compared in peripheral blood and tumor or nodule tissue.

Study results and limitations: Malignant tumors reportedly showed significantly higher TCR beta diversity than benign nodules in both blood and tumor.

This clone came up a few times. As yet, its antigen is unknown. The CDR3 sequence is 15 residues long. Germline V CDR1 and CDR2: MNHEY, SMNVEV (reference sequence). V lost 2 bases to trimming and J lost 3 bases; unmatched junction nucleotides: 6. TCRdb re-analyzed the PCR reads through MiXCR. There are under 45,000 clones in the sample; approximately 17% occur only once, and approximately 15% lies in the top ten. Every patient underwent thyroid surgery untreated. The chain recombines TRBV27 with TRBJ2-7; 8 bases are shared with TRBD1. This TCR was recovered from a female donor with papillary thyroid cancer or a benign thyroid nodule (not recorded which). Some clones in this sample may be carry-over from other donors' samples. Sequencing was performed on tumor tissue. The CDR3 reads CASSLGQGAVYEQYF. Here the CDR3 DNA reads TGTGCCAGCAGTTTAGGACAGGGTGCCGTCTACGAGCAGTACTTC.